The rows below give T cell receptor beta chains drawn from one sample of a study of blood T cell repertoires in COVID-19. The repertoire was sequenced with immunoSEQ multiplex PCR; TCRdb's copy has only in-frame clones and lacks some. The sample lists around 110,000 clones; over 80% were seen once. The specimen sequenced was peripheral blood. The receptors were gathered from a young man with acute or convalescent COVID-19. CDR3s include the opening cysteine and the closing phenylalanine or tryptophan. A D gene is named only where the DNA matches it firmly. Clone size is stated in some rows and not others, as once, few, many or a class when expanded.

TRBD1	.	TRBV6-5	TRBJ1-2	TGTGCCAGCAGTTACGCACAGGGGAGGAACTATGGCTACACCTTC	CASSYAQGRNYGYTF
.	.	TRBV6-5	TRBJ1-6	TGTGCCAGCAGTTACTCGATGTTACAGAGCAATTCACCCCTCCACTTT	CASSYSMLQSNSPLHF
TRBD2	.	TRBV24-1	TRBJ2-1	TGTGCCACCAGTGACGCGGGACTAGGGGGAGTTGAGCAGTTCTTC	CATSDAGLGGVEQFF
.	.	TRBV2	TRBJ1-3	TGTGCCAGCAGTGTTAGTACGAGGGACACCATATATTTT	CASSVSTRDTIYF
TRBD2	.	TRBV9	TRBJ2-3	TGTGCCAGCAGCGTAAGCGGGGGGTTAGATACGCAGTATTTT	CASSVSGGLDTQYF
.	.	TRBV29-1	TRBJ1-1	TGCAGCGTTGAAGTTTACGCGGCATCAGGGACTGAAGCTTTCTTT	CSVEVYAASGTEAFF
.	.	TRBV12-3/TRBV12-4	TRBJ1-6	TGTGCCAGCAGTAAAAGCCGAGATTCACCCCTCCACTTT	CASSKSRDSPLHF
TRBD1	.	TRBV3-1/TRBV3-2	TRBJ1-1	TGTGCCAGCAGCCTTGGGATGGACAGGGTGAACACTGAAGCTTTCTTT	CASSLGMDRVNTEAFF
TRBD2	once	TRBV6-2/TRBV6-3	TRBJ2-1	TGTGCCAGCAGTCAGGGGCTGAGCGGGGGGCTTTACAATGAGCAGTTCTTC	CASSQGLSGGLYNEQFF
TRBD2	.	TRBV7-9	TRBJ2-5	TGTGCCAGCAGCTTAGAGACTAGCGCGGTTCGAGAGACCCAGTACTTC	CASSLETSAVRETQYF
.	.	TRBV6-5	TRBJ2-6	TGTGCCAGCAGTTCGCGGAGGGCTGGGGCCAACGTCCTGACTTTC	CASSSRRAGANVLTF
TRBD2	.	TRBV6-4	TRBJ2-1	TGTGCCAGCAGTGAGGGACTAGCGGGACCCCATGAGCAGTTCTTC	CASSEGLAGPHEQFF
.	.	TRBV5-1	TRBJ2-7	TGCGCCAGCAGCTTGGCTGGGCTAGATGGAGGCGAGCAGTACTTC	CASSLAGLDGGEQYF
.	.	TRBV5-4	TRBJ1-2	TGTGCCAGCAGAATACAGGAGAACTATGGCTACACCTTC	CASRIQENYGYTF
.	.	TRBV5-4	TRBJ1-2	TGTGCCAGCAGCTTGGGGCAGGGGAGTCGGTATGGCTACACCTTC	CASSLGQGSRYGYTF
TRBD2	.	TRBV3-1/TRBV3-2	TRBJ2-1	TGTGCCAGCAGCCCCCACGAGGCTAGCGGGGGTCATGAGCAGTTCTTC	CASSPHEASGGHEQFF
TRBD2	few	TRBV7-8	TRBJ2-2	TGTGCCAGCAGCTTCAGGACTAGCGGGTCCGGGGAGCTGTTTTTT	CASSFRTSGSGELFF
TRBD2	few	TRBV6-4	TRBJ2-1	TGTGCCAGCAGTGAAGGGACTAGCGGACACAATGAGCAGTTCTTC	CASSEGTSGHNEQFF
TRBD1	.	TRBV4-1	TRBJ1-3	TGCGCCAGCAGCCTAGGGACAGGGGGCGACACCATATATTTT	CASSLGTGGDTIYF
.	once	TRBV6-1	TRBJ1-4	TGTGCCAGCAGTGGGGGACAACAGCCAACTAATGAAAAACTGTTTTTT	CASSGGQQPTNEKLFF
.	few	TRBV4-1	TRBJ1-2	TGCGCCAGCAGCCAAGGGCAGGGGTCGGGTGGCTACACCTTC	CASSQGQGSGGYTF
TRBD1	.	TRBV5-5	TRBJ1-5	TGTGCCAGCAGCTTGGAGACAGGGGGATTAGTAAGTCAGCCCCAGCATTTT	CASSLETGGLVSQPQHF
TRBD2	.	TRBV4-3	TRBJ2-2	TGCGCCAGCAGCCAAGGCGCGGCGGGGGAAACCGGGGAGCTGTTTTTT	CASSQGAAGETGELFF
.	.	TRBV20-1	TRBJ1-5	TGCAGTGCTAGTCAGGACAGCTTTAGCAATCAGCCCCAGCATTTT	CSASQDSFSNQPQHF
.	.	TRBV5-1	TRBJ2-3	TGCGCCAGCAGCTTGGAGGGAAAGCGGGGCACAGATACGCAGTATTTT	CASSLEGKRGTDTQYF
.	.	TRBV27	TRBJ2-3	TGTGCCAGCAGTTTATATCCAGGATTCACAGATACGCAGTATTTT	CASSLYPGFTDTQYF
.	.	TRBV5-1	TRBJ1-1	TGCGCCAGCAGCTTGGGCGGAAACACTGAAGCTTTCTTT	CASSLGGNTEAFF
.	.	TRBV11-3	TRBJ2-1	TGTGCCAGCAGCCCCACCCAGGGAAGCCACAATGAGCAGTTCTTC	CASSPTQGSHNEQFF